A single sample is the source of the 15 T cell receptor beta chains below, sequenced in a study of identical twins (dated by TCRdb to about 2016). Libraries were constructed by 5' RACE. Sequencing was performed on an Illumina HiSeq 2000. TCRdb reran the public reads through fastp at Q25 and MiXCR, keeping productive beta chains. Identical CDR3 proteins give one entry, which carries the most common genes and DNA. This sample is represented by nearly 900,000 distinct CDR3 sequences; around 12% of them were singletons. The ten largest clones take up roughly 1.6% of the sample. The same specimen was also included in a second study, on yellow fever vaccine responses in identical twins.

The specimen sequenced was PBMCs. Receptors were obtained from a young woman in good health.

V usage is TRBV7-9 and J usage is TRBJ1-1; D unresolved. V was clipped by 3 bases and J by 4 bases, with 9 bases between them. The CDR3 runs to 13 residues. CDR1 is SEHNR, CDR2 FQNEAQ, per germline (reference sequence). In nucleotides, the CDR3 is TGTGCCAGCAGCTTCATGGACCTCACTGAAGCTTTCTTT. Its translation: CASSFMDLTEAFF.

There are a few counts of this clonotype. This chain connects TRBV10-3 to TRBJ2-3; weak D call: TRBD2 (5 bases). Germline-derived CDR1 and CDR2 are ENHRY and SYGVKD. The CDR3 contains 17 residues. The germline V and J ends were trimmed by 0 bases and 11 bases, with 24 bases remaining between them. The CDR3 loop reads CAISESKISTRHDQQYF. The CDR3 DNA is TGTGCCATCAGTGAGTCGAAGATCAGCACTAGGCACGACCAGCAGTATTTT.

In its sample, this clonotype was seen a few times. For the CDR3, the DNA is TGCAGTGCTAGAGATCCGCGCCCTAGCACAGATACGCAGTATTTT. It yields the protein CSARDPRPSTDTQYF. The rearrangement links TRBV20-1 to TRBJ2-3; D call uncertain. The germline V gene has CDR1 DFQATT and CDR2 SNEGSKA (reference sequence). CDR3 length equals 15 residues. V lost 0 bases to trimming and J lost 0 bases, with 10 bases between them.

The CDR3 here is CAANDHYQETQYF. The CDR3 DNA reads as TGTGCCGCCAACGACCACTACCAAGAGACCCAGTACTTC. V is TRBV6-2 or TRBV6-3 and J is TRBJ2-5; unclear D gene. The CDR3 is 13 residues long. Trimming shortened V by 11 bases and J by 0 bases, and 13 bases separated the two germline ends. Germline lookup yields CDR1 MNHEY and CDR2 SVGEGT.

This rearrangement joins TRBV20-1 to TRBJ2-7; 7 positions match TRBD1. The CDR3 covers 13 residues. The junction had 2 bases not matched to a gene; V was cut back by 2 bases and J by 1 base. Germline values: CDR1 DFQATT, CDR2 SNEGSKA (reference sequence). The CDR3 coding sequence is TGCAGTGCTAGACAGGGACAGTCCTACGAGCAGTACGTC. It codes for CSARQGQSYEQYV.

The CDR3 loop is CASSLGSLGGETQYF. In DNA form, the CDR3 reads TGCGCCAGCAGCTTGGGGTCGTTAGGGGGGGAGACCCAGTACTTC. J is TRBJ2-5 and V is TRBV5-1, with D perhaps TRBD1 or TRBD2 (6 bases each). The CDR3 contains 15 residues. Germline CDR1 SGHRS, CDR2 YFSETQ. V dropped 0 bases and J dropped 5 bases, with 14 bases sitting between them.

The chain has TRBV6-5 and TRBJ2-5; 8 nucleotides match TRBD1. The CDR3 has 15 residues. The V segment lost 4 bases and the J segment 5 bases; nucleotides outside the gene matches: 9. Germline V lookup: CDR1 MNHEY, CDR2 SVGAGI. The CDR3 reads CASSSAGGVEETQYF. Here the CDR3 DNA reads TGTGCCAGCAGTTCGGCAGGGGGCGTGGAGGAGACCCAGTACTTC.

This clonotype was seen a few times. The rearrangement uses TRBV12-3 or TRBV12-4 and TRBJ1-5; tentatively, D is TRBD1 (5 bases). Trimming left V 1 base short and J 1 base short, with 11 bases between. The CDR3 length is 16 residues. CDR3 sequence (DNA): TGTGCCAGCAGTTTAGAGGGGACGAAGAGCAATCAGCCCCAGCATTTT. As protein: CASSLEGTKSNQPQHF.

V gene TRBV7-9 combines with J gene TRBJ2-3; D remains unclear. V gave up 5 bases and J gave up 6 bases, with 21 bases separating them. The CDR3 is made up of 16 amino acids. CDR1 and CDR2 (germline): SEHNR, FQNEAQ (reference sequence). The CDR3 sequence is CASSLSRASGIDTQYF. CDR3 coding DNA: TGTGCCAGCAGCCTCAGCCGGGCCTCGGGTATCGATACGCAGTATTTT.

This clonotype was counted between two and nine times. V is TRBV2 and J is TRBJ1-2, with 8 bases fitting TRBD1. The CDR3 is 12 amino acids. Trimming at V came to 6 bases and at J to 8 bases, leaving 5 bases not matched to a gene. Germline values: CDR1 SNHLY, CDR2 FYNNEI. CDR3 DNA: TGTGCCAGCAGCGCTTGGACAGGGGGCTACACCTTC. Translating it yields CASSAWTGGYTF.

This sequence joins TRBV7-2 and TRBJ1-1; no definite D call. The V gene's germline CDR1 is SGHTA and CDR2 FQGNSA. Trimming removed 5 bases from V and 3 bases from J, with 13 bases in between. This CDR3 has 14 residues. CDR3 bases: TGTGCCAGCAGCCTCGGGGTCGGGTACACTGAAGCTTTCTTT. Translating gives CASSLGVGYTEAFF.

A single count supports this clonotype. The CDR3 protein is CASRKDSFVNQPQHF. Written as DNA, the CDR3 is TGTGCCAGCAGGAAAGACAGTTTTGTAAATCAGCCCCAGCATTTT. J is TRBJ1-5 and V is TRBV2, with D perhaps matching TRBD1 (5 bases). The V gene's germline CDR1 is SNHLY and CDR2 FYNNEI. CDR3 length equals 15 residues. The V end lost 6 bases, the J end lost 4 bases, and 16 bases lay between the germline ends.

This clonotype was seen many times. This chain connects TRBV28 to TRBJ1-6, with no clear D. In germline, CDR1 is MDHEN, CDR2 SYDVKM. The CDR3 is 11 residues long. Trimming stripped 6 bases from V and 8 bases from J, with 5 bases between. CDR3 bases: TGTGCCAGCAGCGGATATTCACCCCTCCACTTT. It is translated as CASSGYSPLHF.

The chain carries TRBV7-2 and TRBJ1-5; perhaps TRBD1 as D (5 bases). The germline gives CDR1 SGHTA, CDR2 FQGNSA. This CDR3 region has 15 residues. Trimming stripped 2 bases from V and 7 bases from J, with 15 bases between. The CDR3 protein is CASSLQDSPIQPQHF. The CDR3, as DNA: TGTGCCAGCAGCTTACAAGACAGTCCTATCCAGCCCCAGCATTTT.

The chain uses TRBV20-1 and TRBJ2-2; unclear D gene. This CDR3 comprises 13 residues. The germline V and J ends were trimmed by 0 bases and 4 bases, with 6 bases remaining between them. Germline V gene sequence: CDR1 DFQATT, CDR2 SNEGSKA (reference sequence). CDR3 bases: TGCAGTGCTAGAGACAGGACCACCGGGGAGCTGTTTTTT. Protein product: CSARDRTTGELFF.